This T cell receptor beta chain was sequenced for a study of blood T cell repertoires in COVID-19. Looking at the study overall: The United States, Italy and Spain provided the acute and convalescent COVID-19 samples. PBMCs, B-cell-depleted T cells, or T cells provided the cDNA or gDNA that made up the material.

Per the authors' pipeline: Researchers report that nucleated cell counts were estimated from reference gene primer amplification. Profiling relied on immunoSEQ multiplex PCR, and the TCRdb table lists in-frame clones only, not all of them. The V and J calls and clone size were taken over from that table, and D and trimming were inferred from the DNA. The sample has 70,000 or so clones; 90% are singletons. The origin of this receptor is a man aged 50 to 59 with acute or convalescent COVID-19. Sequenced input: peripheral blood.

CDR3 bases: TGTGCCAGCAGTTTGCCGCCCCGGGGCTATGGCTACACCTTC. Its translation is CASSLPPRGYGYTF. The chain recombines TRBV28 with TRBJ1-2, with D unresolved. The germline V gene encodes CDR1 MDHEN and CDR2 SYDVKM. This CDR3 has 14 residues. With 3 bases removed from V and 4 bases from J, the gap between germline ends came to 12 bases.